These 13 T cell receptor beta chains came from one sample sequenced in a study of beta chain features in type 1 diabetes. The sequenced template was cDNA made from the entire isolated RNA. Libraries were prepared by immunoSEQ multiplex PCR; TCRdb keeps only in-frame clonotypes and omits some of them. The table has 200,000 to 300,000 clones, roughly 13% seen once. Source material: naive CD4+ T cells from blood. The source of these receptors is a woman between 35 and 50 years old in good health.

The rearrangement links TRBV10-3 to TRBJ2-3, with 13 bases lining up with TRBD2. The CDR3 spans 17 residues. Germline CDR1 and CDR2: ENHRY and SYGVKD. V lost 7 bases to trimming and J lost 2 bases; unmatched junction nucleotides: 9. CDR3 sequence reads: CAIKGTSGGASTDTQYF. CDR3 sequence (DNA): TGTGCCATCAAGGGTACTAGCGGGGGGGCCTCCACAGATACGCAGTATTTT.

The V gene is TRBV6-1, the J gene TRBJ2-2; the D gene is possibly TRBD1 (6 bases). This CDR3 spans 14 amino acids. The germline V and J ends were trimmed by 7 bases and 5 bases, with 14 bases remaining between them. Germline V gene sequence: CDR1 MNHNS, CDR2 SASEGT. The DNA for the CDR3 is TGTGCCAGCACCTTGACAGGACGGACCGGGGAGCTGTTTTTT. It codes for CASTLTGRTGELFF.

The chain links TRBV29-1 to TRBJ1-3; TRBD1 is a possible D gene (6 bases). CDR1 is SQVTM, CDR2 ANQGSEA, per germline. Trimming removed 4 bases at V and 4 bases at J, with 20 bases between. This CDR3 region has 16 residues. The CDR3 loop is CSVGGVWGREGNTIYF. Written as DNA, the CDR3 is TGCAGCGTTGGGGGAGTCTGGGGGCGCGAAGGAAACACCATATATTTT.

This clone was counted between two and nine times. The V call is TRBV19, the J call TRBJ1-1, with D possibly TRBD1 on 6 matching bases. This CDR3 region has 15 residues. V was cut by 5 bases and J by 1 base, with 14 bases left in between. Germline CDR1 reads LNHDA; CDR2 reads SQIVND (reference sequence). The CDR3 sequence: CASSSTGTPNTEAFF. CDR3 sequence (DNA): TGTGCCAGTAGTTCGACCGGGACACCGAACACTGAAGCTTTCTTT.

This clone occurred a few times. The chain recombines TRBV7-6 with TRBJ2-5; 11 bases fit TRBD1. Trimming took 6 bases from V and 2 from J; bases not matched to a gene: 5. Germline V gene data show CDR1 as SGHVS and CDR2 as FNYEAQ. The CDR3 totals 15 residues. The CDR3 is CASSRGQGGQETQYF. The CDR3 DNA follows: TGTGCCAGCAGTCGGGGACAGGGGGGTCAAGAGACCCAGTACTTC.

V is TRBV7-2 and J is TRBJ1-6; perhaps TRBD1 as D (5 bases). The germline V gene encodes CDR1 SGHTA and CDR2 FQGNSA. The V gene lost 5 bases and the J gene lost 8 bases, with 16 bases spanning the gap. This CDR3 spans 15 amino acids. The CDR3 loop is CASSAKDILHSPLHF. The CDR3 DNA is TGTGCCAGCAGCGCAAAGGACATTTTACATTCACCCCTCCACTTT.

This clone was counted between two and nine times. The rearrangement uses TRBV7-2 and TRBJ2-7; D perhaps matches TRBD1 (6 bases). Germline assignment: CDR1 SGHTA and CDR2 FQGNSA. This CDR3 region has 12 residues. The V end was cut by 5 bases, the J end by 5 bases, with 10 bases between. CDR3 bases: TGTGCCAGCAGCCAGGGGTCCCACGAGCAGTACTTC. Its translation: CASSQGSHEQYF.

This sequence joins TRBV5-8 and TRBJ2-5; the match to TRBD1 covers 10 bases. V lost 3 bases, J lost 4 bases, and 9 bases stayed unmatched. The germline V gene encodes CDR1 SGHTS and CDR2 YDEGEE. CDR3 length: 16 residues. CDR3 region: CASSSLRQGASETQYF. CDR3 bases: TGTGCCAGCAGCTCCCTCCGACAGGGGGCCTCAGAGACCCAGTACTTC.

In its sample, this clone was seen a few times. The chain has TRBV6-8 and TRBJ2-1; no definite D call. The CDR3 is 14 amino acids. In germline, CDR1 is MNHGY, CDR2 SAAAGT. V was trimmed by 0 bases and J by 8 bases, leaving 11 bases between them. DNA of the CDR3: TGTGCCAGCAGTTACTCTGGCAGCCAGGATGAGCAGTTCTTC. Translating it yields CASSYSGSQDEQFF.

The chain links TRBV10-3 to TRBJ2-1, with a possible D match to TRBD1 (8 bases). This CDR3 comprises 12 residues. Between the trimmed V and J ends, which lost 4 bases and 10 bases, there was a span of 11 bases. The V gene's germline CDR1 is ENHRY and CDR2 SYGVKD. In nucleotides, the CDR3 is TGTGCCATCAGTGCACAGGGGGGGGAGCAGTTCTTC. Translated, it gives CAISAQGGEQFF.

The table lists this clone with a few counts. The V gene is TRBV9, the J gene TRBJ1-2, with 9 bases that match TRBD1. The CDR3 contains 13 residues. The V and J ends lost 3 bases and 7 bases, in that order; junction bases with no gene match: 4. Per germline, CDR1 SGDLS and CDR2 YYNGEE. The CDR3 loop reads CASSEGQGPGYTF. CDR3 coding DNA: TGTGCCAGCAGCGAGGGACAGGGCCCTGGCTACACCTTC. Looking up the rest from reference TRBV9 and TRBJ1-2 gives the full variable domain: DSGVTQTPKHLITATGQRVTLRCSPRSGDLSVYWYQQSLDQGLQFLIQYYNGEERAKGNILERFSAQQFPDLHSELNLSSLELGDSALYFCASSEGQGPGYTFGSGTRLTVV.

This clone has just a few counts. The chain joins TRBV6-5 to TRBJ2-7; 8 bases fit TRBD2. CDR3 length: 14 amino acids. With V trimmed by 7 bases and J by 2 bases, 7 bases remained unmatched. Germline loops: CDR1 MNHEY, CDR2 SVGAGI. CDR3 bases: TGTGCCAGCAAGGGTAGCGGGGACACCTACGAGCAGTACTTC. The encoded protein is CASKGSGDTYEQYF.

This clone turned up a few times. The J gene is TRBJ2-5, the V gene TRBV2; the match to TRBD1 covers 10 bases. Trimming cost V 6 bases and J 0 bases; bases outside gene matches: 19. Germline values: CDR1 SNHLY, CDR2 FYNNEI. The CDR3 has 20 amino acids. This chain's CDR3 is CASRGLNPRDRGRYQETQYF. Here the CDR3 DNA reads TGTGCCAGCAGAGGTCTCAACCCCCGGGACAGGGGTCGGTACCAAGAGACCCAGTACTTC.